A single sample is the source of the 2 T cell receptor beta chains below, sequenced in a study of OX40 agonist ivuxolimab in advanced cancers. The table came from immunoSEQ multiplex PCR; TCRdb's copy has only in-frame clones and leaves some out. This table holds about 68,000 clones, 86% found once. The specimen was CD4+ or CD8+ T cells sorted from blood, collected in a trial of the OX40 agonist ivuxolimab. Source of these receptors: an adult with an advanced solid tumor such as melanoma, head and neck, liver or kidney cancer.

The chain has TRBV6-1 and TRBJ2-1; D unresolved. Trimming shortened V by 6 bases and J by 7 bases, and 16 bases separated the two germline ends. Germline CDR1 MNHNS, CDR2 SASEGT. There are 14 residues in the CDR3. The CDR3 reads CASSDHPPGNEQFF. CDR3 DNA: TGTGCCAGCAGCGACCATCCCCCCGGGAATGAGCAGTTCTTC.

About this clone: The sample has other DNA sequences that encode this CDR3 too. The J gene is TRBJ2-1, the V gene TRBV10-3, with TRBD1 identical over 7 bases. With V trimmed by 11 bases and J by 3 bases, 13 bases remained unmatched. Per the germline V gene, CDR1 is ENHRY and CDR2 is SYGVKD. This CDR3 spans 15 amino acids. CDR3 nucleotides: TGTGCCGCCAGACAGGGCTCGGGTCTCTACAATGAGCAGTTCTTC. Its protein product is CAARQGSGLYNEQFF.